The TCR beta chain under discussion was sequenced for a study of cytotoxic CD8 clonotypes in ibrutinib-treated CLL. Measured with immunoSEQ multiplex PCR; TCRdb has only the in-frame clones, and not every one. This sample has some 200,000 clones, with 79% found just once. Losses at the gene ends were 7 bases for V and 5 bases for J; bases not matched to a gene: 10. The CDR3 is 14 residues long. CDR1 and CDR2 (germline): SNHLY, FYNNEI. This sequence joins TRBV2 and TRBJ2-5, with TRBD2 matching over 7 bases. This sequence originates from a human donor with chronic lymphocytic leukemia. The sample consisted of PBMCs, taken after 12 months of ibrutinib treatment. CDR3 sequence reads: CASNLGGGRETQYF. The DNA for the CDR3 is TGTGCCAGCAATCTAGGCGGGGGTAGGGAGACCCAGTACTTC.